The 7 T cell receptor beta chains reported below all come from one sample, sequenced in a study of lymphopenia after photon versus proton radiotherapy (dated by TCRdb to the late 2010s). The library was made by the immunoSEQ multiplex PCR assay. Sourced from immuneACCESS, this table was stored by TCRdb with only in-frame sequences that have V and J called. A share of the clones is absent; for the studies checked, an unresolved V gene accounts for under half, and the remainder has no known explanation. This sample lists roughly 150,000 clones; roughly nine tenths were detected once. The ten largest clonotypes hold around 4.5% of the sample. The sample in question was peripheral blood, obtained from a patient treated with photon-based radiotherapy. The receptors were sampled from a man aged 45-60 years with gastric cancer.

The CDR3 DNA sequence: TGTGCCAGCAGCTTACAGGCGTTGGATCAGCCCCAGCATTTT. Translated: CASSLQALDQPQHF. This rearrangement joins TRBV7-2 to TRBJ1-5, with D hard to call. Germline assignment: CDR1 SGHTA and CDR2 FQGNSA. The CDR3 is made up of 14 amino acids. V lost 2 bases, J lost 5 bases, and 10 bases lay in between. The variable domain in full, with the rest retrieved from reference TRBV7-2 and TRBJ1-5, is GAGVSQSPSNKVTEKGKDVELRCDPISGHTALYWYRQSLGQGLEFLIYFQGNSAPDKSGLPSDRFSAERTGGSVSTLTIQRTQQEDSAVYLCASSLQALDQPQHFGDGTRLSIL.

The chain recombines TRBV7-9 with TRBJ1-1, with TRBD1 matching over 10 bases. Germline V gene sequence: CDR1 SEHNR, CDR2 FQNEAQ (reference sequence). V dropped 1 base and J dropped 0; count of bases not matched to a gene: 5. The CDR3 runs 17 residues. CDR3 in amino acids: CASSLVDRGLMNTEAFF. Here the CDR3 DNA reads TGTGCCAGCAGCTTAGTCGACAGGGGGCTGATGAACACTGAAGCTTTCTTT.

The chain employs TRBV4-1 and TRBJ2-4; weak D call: TRBD1 (6 bases). Germline CDR1 is MGHRA and CDR2 is YSYEKL. V was trimmed by 0 bases and J by 6 bases, leaving 12 bases between them. The CDR3 spans 15 residues. Written as DNA, the CDR3 is TGCGCCAGCAGCCAAGAAGCAGGGGTTGGAAACATTCAGTACTTC. The encoded protein is CASSQEAGVGNIQYF.

The V call is TRBV27, the J call TRBJ1-2; TRBD1 is a possible D gene (5 bases). Trimming removed 0 bases from V and 4 bases from J, with 9 bases in between. CDR3 length: 14 amino acids. From germline, CDR1 is MNHEY and CDR2 SMNVEV (reference sequence). The chain's CDR3 is CASSLSLQGYGYTF. The CDR3 DNA sequence: TGTGCCAGCAGTTTATCGCTCCAGGGCTATGGCTACACCTTC.

J is TRBJ2-3 and V is TRBV7-3; D gene uncertain. V lost 1 base, J lost 6 bases, and 8 bases lay in between. The CDR3 length is 13 residues. Germline CDR1 is SGHTA and CDR2 is FQGTGA. The CDR3 loop reads CASSLIGWDTQYF. In nucleotides, the CDR3 is TGTGCCAGCAGCTTAATAGGGTGGGATACGCAGTATTTT.

The chain combines TRBV9 with TRBJ2-1; 9 bases line up with TRBD2. CDR3 length: 15 residues. J was trimmed by 5 bases and V by 4 bases; bases with no gene match: 7. Germline V CDR1 and CDR2: SGDLS, YYNGEE. CDR3 nucleotide sequence: TGTGCCAGCAGCTCCCTAGCGGGAAGGGACAATGAGCAGTTCTTC. It specifies CASSSLAGRDNEQFF.

This rearrangement joins TRBV6-6 to TRBJ2-1; 8 bases align to TRBD2. The CDR3 totals 15 residues. The germline CDR1 and CDR2 sequences are MNHNY and SVGAGI (reference sequence). With V trimmed by 7 bases and J by 5 bases, 10 bases remained unmatched. CDR3 amino acids: CASKIQGLEDNEQFF. DNA of the CDR3: TGTGCCAGCAAAATCCAGGGACTAGAAGACAATGAGCAGTTCTTC.